This record covers a single T cell receptor beta chain. This sample is part of a study of shared clonotypes between healthy human individuals. Deep level was the assay's run setting. Clones were sequenced by immunoSEQ multiplex PCR, and TCRdb holds only the in-frame ones, with some missing. The sample comprises some 2,500,000 clones, over 85% of which are singletons, and 0.36% rests with the top ten. The CDR3 has 13 residues. Trimming removed 5 bases from V and 1 base from J, with 8 bases in between. Germline CDR1 is SGHAT and CDR2 is FQNNGV. The gene calls are TRBV11-2 and TRBJ1-1, with unresolved D. The sequenced sample consisted of naive CD4+ T cells from PBMCs. Subset denoted: CD45RA+ positively selected. The sequence was obtained from a man between 18 and 35 years old in good health. Some clones in this sample may be carry-over from other donors' samples. The CDR3 DNA sequence: TGTGCCAGCAGCCTTTTTGGGAACACTGAAGCTTTCTTT. Translation: CASSLFGNTEAFF.